These 2 T cell receptor beta chains were sequenced from one sample in a study of T cells in Graves' hyperthyroidism and ophthalmopathy. There were TCR beta CDR3 regions amplified from RNA transcripts. HTBI primers drove first-round RT-PCR of the TCR CDR3. TCRdb reprocessed the multiplex PCR reads via MiXCR and lists one record per CDR3 protein. The profile shows about 640,000 distinct CDR3 sequences, just under 45% of them singletons. The sequenced sample was peripheral blood or thyroid tissue (not recorded which). The receptors come from an adult man with Graves' disease, either hyperthyroidism or ophthalmopathy (not recorded which).

This clonotype was detected a few times. The genes are TRBV12-3 or TRBV12-4 and TRBJ1-2, with TRBD1 identical over 9 bases. The CDR3 length is 14 residues. Here the CDR3 DNA reads TGTGAGCCGGGACAGGGCAATTCTAACTATGGCTACACCTTC. Protein sequence: CEPGQGNSNYGYTF.

The chain carries TRBV29-1 and TRBJ1-6, with D maybe TRBD1 (6 bases). CDR3 length: 12 residues. V shed 3 bases and J shed 10 bases, with 10 bases lying between them. The germline V gene has CDR1 SQVTM and CDR2 ANQGSEA. CDR3 sequence: CSVERTDSPLHF. In DNA, the CDR3 is TGCAGCGTTGAGAGGACAGACTCACCCCTCCACTTT.